Listed below are T cell receptor beta chains from one sample, sequenced in a study of cytomegalovirus exposure and HLA in healthy donors. This table comes from immunoSEQ multiplex PCR, and its TCRdb copy is limited to in-frame clones, with some not included. The sample holds fewer than 200,000 clones, about 72% seen once. Sequencing was done on a sample of PBMCs. These receptors were obtained from a man aged 30 to 45 in good health and CMV-seropositive. Both conserved end residues are part of each CDR3. A D gene is named only where the DNA matches it firmly. Part of the rows lack a size; the others show once, few, many or a class for expanded clones.

V	size	J	D	CDR3	DNA
TRBV10-1	once	TRBJ2-7	TRBD1	CASSKHRGYYEQYF	TGCGCCAGCAGTAAACACAGGGGATACTACGAGCAGTACTTC
TRBV5-4	few	TRBJ2-2	TRBD2	CASSPGGNANTGELFF	TGTGCCAGCAGCCCGGGGGGAAACGCGAACACCGGGGAGCTGTTTTTT
TRBV7-9	few	TRBJ2-4	TRBD1	CASSLGTGLAKNIQYF	TGTGCCAGCAGCTTAGGGACAGGGCTAGCCAAAAACATTCAGTACTTC
TRBV29-1	few	TRBJ1-1	-	CSVEGRATTEAFF	TGCAGCGTTGAGGGCAGGGCGACCACTGAAGCTTTCTTT
TRBV6-5	few	TRBJ2-7	-	CASSFPGYEQYF	TGTGCCAGCAGTTTCCCAGGGTACGAGCAGTACTTC
TRBV6-5	once	TRBJ2-1	-	CASRLQGNYNEQFF	TGTGCCAGCCGGCTCCAGGGTAACTACAATGAGCAGTTCTTC
TRBV7-3	-	TRBJ2-6	-	CASSSATNVLTF	TGTGCCAGCAGCTCCGCGACCAACGTCCTGACTTTC
TRBV11-2	-	TRBJ1-4	TRBD1	CASSPGTETNEKLFF	TGTGCCAGCAGCCCCGGGACAGAAACTAATGAAAAACTGTTTTTT
TRBV9	-	TRBJ2-3	TRBD2	CASSKSGGTTDTQYF	TGTGCCAGCAGCAAAAGCGGGGGGACCACAGATACGCAGTATTTT
TRBV10-2	-	TRBJ2-5	-	CASSEIIRVRETQYF	TGCGCCAGCAGTGAGATTATCCGGGTCCGAGAGACCCAGTACTTC
TRBV5-1	few	TRBJ2-3	TRBD1	CASRPQGASTDTQYF	TGCGCCAGCAGACCACAGGGGGCGAGCACAGATACGCAGTATTTT
TRBV25-1	-	TRBJ2-7	-	CASRRGGENLEQYF	TGTGCCAGCAGAAGGGGCGGGGAAAATTTGGAGCAGTACTTC
TRBV6-1	-	TRBJ1-5	-	CASRGGLDQPQHF	TGTGCCAGCAGGGGGGGACTTGATCAGCCCCAGCATTTT
TRBV4-1	-	TRBJ2-5	TRBD2	CASSRTSGGAVETQYF	TGCGCCAGCAGCCGTACTAGCGGGGGGGCCGTAGAGACCCAGTACTTC
TRBV7-9	-	TRBJ1-5	-	CASTLDAGTQPQHF	TGTGCCAGCACCCTTGACGCGGGGACTCAGCCCCAGCATTTT
TRBV6-1	-	TRBJ1-5	-	CASSVSGTGKPQHF	TGTGCCAGCAGTGTTTCCGGGACTGGAAAGCCCCAGCATTTT
TRBV30	-	TRBJ1-6	-	CALTPGLNSPLHF	TGTGCCTTGACCCCGGGACTCAATTCACCCCTCCACTTT
TRBV13	few	TRBJ2-3	TRBD2	CASSPTTSRHRDTQYF	TGTGCCAGCAGCCCAACGACTAGCAGGCACAGGGATACGCAGTATTTT
TRBV7-9	-	TRBJ2-7	-	CASSLGGGVHEQYF	TGTGCCAGCAGCCTTGGTGGCGGGGTTCACGAGCAGTACTTC
TRBV5-1	-	TRBJ1-2	-	CASSLDPGYGYTF	TGCGCCAGCAGCTTGGATCCGGGTTATGGCTACACCTTC
TRBV7-8	few	TRBJ2-7	TRBD1	CASSQSRGREQYF	TGTGCCAGCAGCCAATCCAGGGGGCGGGAGCAGTACTTC
TRBV7-9	-	TRBJ1-2	-	CASSLGGQNYGYTF	TGTGCCAGCAGCTTAGGCGGACAGAACTATGGCTACACCTTC
TRBV18	-	TRBJ2-7	TRBD1	CASSPLGQDLGEQYF	TGTGCCAGCTCACCTCTCGGACAGGATCTCGGCGAGCAGTACTTC
TRBV7-9	-	TRBJ2-7	TRBD2	CASSPRLAGGPEQYF	TGTGCCAGCAGCCCACGACTAGCGGGGGGTCCCGAGCAGTACTTC
TRBV27	-	TRBJ2-7	TRBD1	CASSLGTGAFEQYF	TGTGCCAGCAGCCTAGGGACAGGGGCCTTCGAGCAGTACTTC
TRBV27	-	TRBJ2-1	-	CASTRDNSYNEQFF	TGTGCCAGCACCCGGGACAACTCCTACAATGAGCAGTTCTTC
TRBV2	-	TRBJ2-1	TRBD1	CASSLHGTGTMGEQFF	TGTGCCAGCAGTCTACACGGGACAGGGACTATGGGGGAGCAGTTCTTC
TRBV18	few	TRBJ1-5	TRBD1	CASSPGQGGNQPQHF	TGTGCCAGCTCACCCGGTCAGGGGGGCAATCAGCCCCAGCATTTT
TRBV2	-	TRBJ2-3	TRBD1	CATKEGAGDTQYF	TGTGCCACGAAAGAGGGGGCCGGAGATACGCAGTATTTT
TRBV7-3	-	TRBJ1-5	-	CASSPGRYSNQPQHF	TGTGCCAGCAGCCCGGGTAGGTATAGCAATCAGCCCCAGCATTTT
TRBV28	-	TRBJ1-1	TRBD1	CASSLPDRVGTEAFF	TGTGCCAGCAGTTTACCAGACAGGGTGGGGACTGAAGCTTTCTTT
TRBV28	once	TRBJ2-2	-	CASSSDSNTGELFF	TGTGCCAGCAGCTCGGACTCAAACACCGGGGAGCTGTTTTTT
TRBV30	-	TRBJ1-5	TRBD1	CAWSPQGGQPQHF	TGTGCCTGGAGTCCGCAGGGGGGTCAGCCCCAGCATTTT
TRBV6-1	-	TRBJ2-3	TRBD1	CASSELPGTGGTDTQYF	TGTGCCAGCAGTGAATTGCCCGGGACAGGGGGTACAGATACGCAGTATTTT
TRBV4-3	-	TRBJ2-7	-	CASSQVSGGDYEQYF	TGCGCCAGCAGCCAAGTTTCCGGCGGGGACTACGAGCAGTACTTC
TRBV2	-	TRBJ1-2	-	CASSPQGIGYTF	TGTGCCAGCAGTCCTCAGGGGATCGGCTACACCTTC
TRBV10-1	-	TRBJ1-6	TRBD1	CASSEGRQGRNSPLHF	TGCGCCAGCAGTGAGGGAAGACAGGGACGGAATTCACCCCTCCACTTT
TRBV6-5	once	TRBJ1-4	-	CASSYSGSAYEKLFF	TGTGCCAGCAGTTACTCGGGCAGTGCATATGAAAAACTGTTTTTT
TRBV4-1	-	TRBJ2-5	TRBD2	CASSQTTSGGARETQYF	TGCGCCAGCAGCCAAACCACTAGCGGGGGGGCCCGGGAGACCCAGTACTTC
TRBV5-1	few	TRBJ2-1	TRBD1	CASSEQGLDNEQFF	TGCGCCAGCAGCGAACAGGGGTTAGACAATGAGCAGTTCTTC
TRBV5-1	-	TRBJ1-4	-	CASSRGTIVATNEKLFF	TGCGCCAGCAGCCGCGGGACGATCGTTGCAACTAATGAAAAACTGTTTTTT
TRBV4-1	-	TRBJ1-5	-	CASSQEAPRGNIYQPQHF	TGCGCCAGCAGCCAAGAGGCGCCCCGGGGGAACATCTATCAGCCCCAGCATTTT
TRBV30	-	TRBJ1-3	TRBD1	CAWSLDRANTIYF	TGTGCCTGGAGTCTAGACAGGGCCAACACCATATATTTT
TRBV6-5	few	TRBJ1-1	-	CASSYEGNTEAFF	TGTGCCAGCAGTTACGAGGGGAACACTGAAGCTTTCTTT